The 32 T cell receptor beta chains below were found in one sample sequenced in a study of blood T cell repertoires in COVID-19. Using immunoSEQ multiplex PCR, the repertoire was profiled, and TCRdb retains in-frame clones only, with some absent. Of about 33,000 clones listed, 85% to 90% are singletons. Input material: peripheral blood. The origin of the receptors is a human donor in a cohort sampled during active COVID-19.

The J gene is TRBJ2-1, the V gene TRBV7-2, with 11 bases lining up with TRBD2. The germline gives CDR1 SGHTA, CDR2 FQGNSA. The CDR3 has 15 amino acids. The V and J ends lost 3 bases and 4 bases, in that order; junction bases with no gene match: 2. The chain's CDR3 is CASSFTSGGYNEQFF. CDR3 in DNA: TGTGCCAGCAGCTTCACTAGCGGGGGATACAATGAGCAGTTCTTC.

This chain links TRBV18 with TRBJ2-3; TRBD2 matches at 7 bases. V gave up 3 bases and J gave up 2 bases; unmatched junction bases: 5. CDR1 is KGHSH and CDR2 is LQKENI in the germline V gene. CDR3 size: 15 residues. CDR3 protein: CASSPWRDYTDTQYF. For the CDR3, the DNA is TGTGCCAGCTCACCTTGGCGGGACTACACAGATACGCAGTATTTT.

The chain employs TRBV6-5 and TRBJ2-7, with TRBD2 as a possible D gene (6 bases). The CDR3 is made up of 15 amino acids. CDR1 and CDR2 (germline): MNHEY, SVGAGI. The V end was cut by 2 bases, the J end by 6 bases, with 17 bases between. This chain's CDR3 is CASSYPEAGRFEQYF. The CDR3 bases are TGTGCCAGCAGTTACCCGGAAGCGGGTCGGTTCGAGCAGTACTTC.

In regard to this clone: The junction and the germline gene differ at one end; a read error may be behind it. V is TRBV3-1 (or the pseudogene TRBV3-2) and J is TRBJ2-4, with 8 bases fitting TRBD2. This CDR3 region has 16 residues. The germline CDR1 and CDR2 sequences are LGHDT and YNNKEL (reference sequence). CDR3 amino acids: CASSQDLAQGFGGEHF. Here the CDR3 DNA reads TGTGCCAGCAGCCAAGATCTTGCGCAGGGATTCGGGGGGGAGCACTTC.

The genes are TRBV5-4 and TRBJ2-1, with 11 nucleotides matching TRBD2. Germline CDR1 reads SGHNT; CDR2 reads YYREEE (reference sequence). There are 18 residues in the CDR3. V shed 3 bases and J 7 bases; nucleotides not matched to a gene: 15. This chain's CDR3 is CASSSRLAGLQPANEQFF. In DNA form, the CDR3 reads TGTGCCAGCAGCTCCCGACTAGCGGGGCTTCAACCCGCTAATGAGCAGTTCTTC.

In its sample, this clone was seen a few times. The chain has TRBV27 and TRBJ2-1; 12 bases align to TRBD1. Per the germline V gene, CDR1 is MNHEY and CDR2 is SMNVEV (reference sequence). The CDR3 contains 15 residues. V trimming: 8 bases; J trimming: 9 bases; junction bases outside the gene matches: 11. DNA of the CDR3: TGTGCCAGCCACTCGGGACAGGGGGCTCCCGCTGAGCAGTTCTTC. Translation: CASHSGQGAPAEQFF.

This sequence joins TRBV19 and TRBJ1-3; D is ambiguous. CDR1 is LNHDA and CDR2 is SQIVND in the germline V gene (reference sequence). This CDR3 comprises 12 residues. V lost 7 bases, J lost 2 bases, and 6 bases lay in between. The CDR3 is CASTQPGNTIYF. CDR3 coding DNA: TGTGCCAGTACACAGCCTGGAAACACCATATATTTT.

The chain couples TRBV6-5 to TRBJ2-3, with 10 nucleotides matching TRBD2. Germline CDR1 is MNHEY and CDR2 is SVGAGI. V was pared by 6 bases and J by 6 bases, with 9 bases of the junction left unmatched. CDR3 size: 15 residues. The CDR3 loop reads CASSQSSGSVDTQYF. The CDR3 DNA is TGTGCCAGCAGCCAATCTAGCGGGAGTGTGGATACGCAGTATTTT.

This chain uses TRBV9 with TRBJ2-5, with TRBD2 identical over 10 bases. Germline loops: CDR1 SGDLS, CDR2 YYNGEE. CDR3 length: 15 amino acids. Trimming took 3 bases from V and 5 from J; bases not matched to a gene: 7. CDR3 amino acids: CASSADSGGSETQYF. In DNA form, the CDR3 reads TGTGCCAGCAGCGCTGATAGCGGGGGGTCGGAGACCCAGTACTTC.

The gene calls are TRBV5-6 and TRBJ2-3, with D possibly matching TRBD2 (6 bases). Germline values: CDR1 SGHDT, CDR2 YYEEEE. The CDR3 loop spans 14 amino acids. Trimming took off 2 bases at V and 2 bases at J, with 9 bases between the two ends. The CDR3 region is CASSFLANTDTQYF. In DNA, the CDR3 is TGTGCCAGCAGCTTTCTAGCGAACACAGATACGCAGTATTTT.

The chain combines TRBV12-5 with TRBJ2-5; D might be TRBD2 (7 bases). The CDR3 is 16 residues long. The germline V and J ends were trimmed by 2 bases and 4 bases, with 17 bases remaining between them. CDR1 and CDR2 (germline): LGHNT, FRNRAP. The CDR3 DNA sequence: TGTGCTAGTGGTTTGAGGGGGGGCACGCAGGGAGAGACCCAGTACTTC. Its protein is CASGLRGGTQGETQYF.

The V and J genes are TRBV25-1 and TRBJ2-1; 12 positions match TRBD2. J gave up 8 bases and V 3 bases, and 8 bases lay outside the gene matches. This CDR3 is built from 16 residues. Germline CDR1 is MGHDK and CDR2 is SYGVNS. The CDR3 bases are TGTGCCAGCAGTGACCAAACTAGCGGGAGGATCTATGAGCAGTTCTTC. This sequence encodes CASSDQTSGRIYEQFF.

V and J are TRBV20-1 and TRBJ1-1, with unresolved D. V lost 5 bases, J lost 8 bases, and 9 bases lay in between. The CDR3 contains 10 residues. Germline loops: CDR1 DFQATT, CDR2 SNEGSKA (reference sequence). The CDR3 DNA reads TGCAGTGCTCCCCGGGAAGAAGCTTTCTTT. It is translated as CSAPREEAFF.

The rearrangement links TRBV19 to TRBJ1-6; the match to TRBD1 covers 9 bases. CDR1 is LNHDA and CDR2 is SQIVND in the germline V gene (reference sequence). Trimming took 0 bases from V and 7 from J; bases not matched to a gene: 4. The CDR3 spans 16 residues. CDR3 loop: CASSIDRGQGNSPLHF. CDR3 coding DNA: TGTGCCAGTAGTATAGATCGGGGACAGGGCAATTCACCCCTCCACTTT.

The CDR3, as DNA: TGTGCCAGCAGCTACTCTCGGACAGGTCCCGAGCAGTACTTC. Its protein is CASSYSRTGPEQYF. This chain uses TRBV7-9 with TRBJ2-7, with 7 bases aligning to TRBD1. Unmatched junction bases numbered 9, after V lost 4 bases and J lost 6 bases. The CDR3 contains 14 residues. CDR1 is SEHNR, CDR2 FQNEAQ, per germline (reference sequence).

The V and J genes are TRBV4-1 and TRBJ2-4; D is uncertain. Trimming took 3 bases from V and 2 from J, leaving 14 bases between them. The CDR3 consists of 16 residues. Germline V gene data show CDR1 as MGHRA and CDR2 as YSYEKL. CDR3 sequence reads: CASSQGRGRPKNIQYF. The CDR3 bases are TGCGCCAGCAGCCAGGGTAGAGGCCGTCCCAAAAACATTCAGTACTTC.

The chain is built from TRBV19 and TRBJ2-1; TRBD1 might be the D (6 bases). The CDR3 sequence is 17 residues long. Germline V gene data show CDR1 as LNHDA and CDR2 as SQIVND (reference sequence). Deletions cut 4 bases from V and 0 bases from J, with 16 bases between. CDR3 loop: CASSTRTVFSSYNEQFF. In DNA form, the CDR3 reads TGTGCCAGTAGTACCAGGACAGTCTTTAGCTCCTACAATGAGCAGTTCTTC.

This clone showed up just once. The genes are TRBV11-2 and TRBJ2-2; a weak D match, TRBD2 (5 bases). Germline CDR1 is SGHAT and CDR2 is FQNNGV. Trimming shortened V by 0 bases and J by 7 bases, and 15 bases separated the two germline ends. This CDR3 comprises 16 residues. CDR3 DNA sequence: TGTGCCAGCAGCTTAGATATCGGGCTAGCCAACGGGGAGCTGTTTTTT. Encoded protein: CASSLDIGLANGELFF.

This clone was detected only once. The chain links TRBV6-6 to TRBJ1-2, with TRBD1 matching over 7 bases. The J segment lost 6 bases and the V segment lost 6 bases, leaving 7 bases of the junction unmatched. The CDR3 runs to 13 residues. The V gene's germline CDR1 is MNHNY and CDR2 SVGAGI (reference sequence). The CDR3 spells CASSYTGVDGYTF. CDR3 DNA sequence: TGTGCCAGCAGCTATACAGGGGTCGATGGCTACACCTTC.

J is TRBJ2-3 and V is TRBV15; D might be TRBD2 (6 bases). V shed 2 bases and J shed 5 bases, with 17 bases lying between them. Looked up from germline, CDR1 is LNHNV and CDR2 is YYDKDF (reference sequence). The CDR3 is 16 residues long. The CDR3 region is CATSRFGGTELDTQYF. The CDR3 DNA is TGTGCCACCAGCAGATTCGGCGGGACCGAATTAGATACGCAGTATTTT.

The gene calls are TRBV28 and TRBJ2-7; 7 bases align to TRBD2. Per germline, CDR1 MDHEN and CDR2 SYDVKM. The CDR3 is made up of 14 amino acids. J lost 3 bases, V lost 2 bases, and 4 bases had no gene match. CDR3 region: CASSLGLAVYEQYF. Written as DNA, the CDR3 is TGTGCCAGCAGTTTAGGGCTAGCGGTCTACGAGCAGTACTTC.

The chain links TRBV18 to TRBJ1-6, with 9 bases lining up with TRBD1. This CDR3 has 14 amino acids. Trimming cost V 5 bases and J 8 bases; bases outside gene matches: 4. Germline V CDR1 and CDR2: KGHSH, LQKENI. The CDR3 bases are TGTGCCAGCTCAAAGGGACAGGGCGATTCACCCCTCCACTTT. Its protein is CASSKGQGDSPLHF.

The rearrangement joins TRBV25-1 to TRBJ1-2, with TRBD1 matching 9 bases. Germline V gene lookup returns CDR1 MGHDK and CDR2 SYGVNS. V was clipped by 5 bases and J by 5 bases; unmatched bases: 15. This CDR3 is built from 17 residues. The CDR3 protein is CASSRGGQGDRRYGYTF. The DNA of the CDR3 is TGTGCCAGCAGTCGCGGGGGACAGGGAGATCGTCGGTATGGCTACACCTTC.

The chain is built from TRBV11-1 and TRBJ2-1; 10 nucleotides align to TRBD2. The germline gives CDR1 SGHAT, CDR2 FQDESV (reference sequence). The trim removed 1 base at V and 12 bases at J, leaving 0 bases unmatched. This CDR3 has 12 amino acids. The CDR3, as DNA: TGTGCCAGCAGCTTAGTAGCGGGGGGGCAGTTCTTC. As protein: CASSLVAGGQFF.

J is TRBJ2-2 and V is TRBV5-8; 10 bases are shared with TRBD2. In germline, CDR1 is SGHTS, CDR2 YDEGEE. This CDR3 is 16 amino acids long. Trimming removed 1 base from V and 5 bases from J; junction bases left unmatched: 5. CDR3 bases: TGTGCCAGCAGCTTGCAGCGGGGGGGATTGACCGGGGAGCTGTTTTTT. Protein product: CASSLQRGGLTGELFF.

The rearrangement uses TRBV5-6 and TRBJ2-5; D is undetermined. V was clipped by 4 bases and J by 4 bases, with 11 bases between them. Germline CDR1 is SGHDT and CDR2 is YYEEEE. The length of the CDR3 is 13 residues. The CDR3: CASSRRMGETQYF. Here the CDR3 DNA reads TGTGCCAGCAGCCGGCGGATGGGAGAGACCCAGTACTTC.

This rearrangement joins TRBV6-2 or TRBV6-3 to TRBJ2-3; 7 bases match TRBD2. Trimming removed 0 bases from V and 2 bases from J; junction bases left unmatched: 11. CDR1 is MNHEY, CDR2 SVGEGT, per germline. The CDR3 length is 18 residues. The CDR3 sequence: CASSYSGGRGTHTDTQYF. CDR3 DNA sequence: TGTGCCAGCAGTTACTCAGGCGGGAGAGGGACTCACACAGATACGCAGTATTTT.

The V call is TRBV5-6, the J call TRBJ2-7, with no clear D. The CDR3 runs 13 residues. V shed 2 bases and J shed 12 bases, with 18 bases lying between them. Per germline, CDR1 SGHDT and CDR2 YYEEEE. CDR3: CASSLVSVNRLYF. CDR3 DNA: TGTGCCAGCAGCTTAGTCAGCGTAAATAGGTTGTACTTC.

The chain links TRBV11-2 to TRBJ2-5, with no clear D. V was cut by 8 bases and J by 0 bases, with 13 bases left in between. CDR1 is SGHAT and CDR2 is FQNNGV in the germline V gene. The CDR3 covers 14 residues. The CDR3 bases are TGTGCCAGCGGAGATTTTTCGAACCAAGAGACCCAGTACTTC. The encoded protein is CASGDFSNQETQYF.

The rearrangement uses TRBV6-5 and TRBJ1-2; no clear D. V was cut by 3 bases and J by 4 bases, with 9 bases left in between. Per germline, CDR1 MNHEY and CDR2 SVGAGI. The CDR3 length is 13 residues. The DNA of the CDR3 is TGTGCCAGCAGTTATTTTGCAGGCTATGGCTACACCTTC. As protein: CASSYFAGYGYTF.

The chain has TRBV3-1 (or the pseudogene TRBV3-2) and TRBJ2-5, with 10 bases matching TRBD2. The CDR3 sequence is 19 residues long. Germline loops: CDR1 LGHDT, CDR2 YNNKEL (reference sequence). With 5 bases clipped from V and 4 bases from J, the junction kept 19 bases outside the gene matches. CDR3 DNA: TGTGCCAGCAGCACAGTTGGAGGAGCGGGGGGGCTTTTAGGAGAGACCCAGTACTTC. Amino acid sequence: CASSTVGGAGGLLGETQYF.

V and J are TRBV6-6 and TRBJ1-5; 7 nucleotides align to TRBD1. The V gene end was trimmed by 6 bases and the J gene end by 5 bases; junction bases not matched to a gene: 4. The CDR3 runs to 13 residues. CDR1 and CDR2 (germline): MNHNY, SVGAGI (reference sequence). The CDR3 reads CASRRGLDQPQHF. The CDR3 DNA follows: TGTGCCAGCAGAAGGGGGCTCGATCAGCCCCAGCATTTT.